The 4 T cell receptor beta chains in this list originate from one sample, sequenced in a study of T cell repertoires in aging, cancer and after chemotherapy. A mixed TRB-A/B primer pool amplified rearranged TRB by multiplex touch-down PCR. TCRdb fed the multiplex PCR reads into MiXCR, producing one record per CDR3 protein. The sample has some 9,000 distinct CDR3 sequences, around half seen once; the top ten hold around 20%. TCR beta rearrangements were amplified from peripheral blood genomic DNA. The sample comprised blood. The receptors shown here come from a human donor in good health.

This chain connects TRBV19 to TRBJ2-1, with D tentatively TRBD1 (6 bases). V was trimmed by 6 bases and J by 9 bases, leaving 9 bases between them. This CDR3 region has 11 residues. Germline values: CDR1 LNHDA, CDR2 SQIVND (reference sequence). The CDR3: CASRQGTEQFF. The CDR3 nucleotides read TGTGCCAGTAGACAGGGAACTGAGCAGTTCTTC.

This sequence joins TRBV19 and TRBJ2-2, with TRBD2 identical over 7 bases. The V and J ends lost 6 bases and 2 bases, in that order; junction bases with no gene match: 6. CDR1 and CDR2 from the germline V gene are LNHDA and SQIVND (reference sequence). This CDR3 comprises 15 residues. The CDR3 DNA reads as TGTGCCAGTAGGATAAGCGGGACCAACACCGGGGAGCTGTTTTTT. As protein: CASRISGTNTGELFF. The full variable domain, rest sourced from reference TRBV19 and TRBJ2-2, is DGGITQSPKYLFRKEGQNVTLSCEQNLNHDAMYWYRQDPGQGLRLIYYSQIVNDFQKGDIAEGYSVSREKKESFPLTVTSAQKNPTAFYLCASRISGTNTGELFFGEGSRLTVL.

The chain has TRBV19 and TRBJ2-5; tentatively, D is TRBD2 (6 bases). Germline assignment: CDR1 LNHDA and CDR2 SQIVND (reference sequence). This CDR3 spans 12 amino acids. The V and J ends lost 4 bases and 7 bases respectively, with 10 bases between them. CDR3 in DNA: TGTGCCAGTAGTACCGCCGGGGGGACCCAGTACTTC. This encodes CASSTAGGTQYF.

The rearrangement uses TRBV6-4 and TRBJ2-7; TRBD2 agrees at 7 bases. V dropped 4 bases and J dropped 7; count of bases not matched to a gene: 1. CDR3 length: 11 residues. Per the germline V gene, CDR1 is MRHNA and CDR2 is SNTAGT. CDR3 sequence reads: CASSAGGEQYF. The CDR3 DNA follows: TGTGCCAGCAGTGCCGGGGGGGAGCAGTACTTC.